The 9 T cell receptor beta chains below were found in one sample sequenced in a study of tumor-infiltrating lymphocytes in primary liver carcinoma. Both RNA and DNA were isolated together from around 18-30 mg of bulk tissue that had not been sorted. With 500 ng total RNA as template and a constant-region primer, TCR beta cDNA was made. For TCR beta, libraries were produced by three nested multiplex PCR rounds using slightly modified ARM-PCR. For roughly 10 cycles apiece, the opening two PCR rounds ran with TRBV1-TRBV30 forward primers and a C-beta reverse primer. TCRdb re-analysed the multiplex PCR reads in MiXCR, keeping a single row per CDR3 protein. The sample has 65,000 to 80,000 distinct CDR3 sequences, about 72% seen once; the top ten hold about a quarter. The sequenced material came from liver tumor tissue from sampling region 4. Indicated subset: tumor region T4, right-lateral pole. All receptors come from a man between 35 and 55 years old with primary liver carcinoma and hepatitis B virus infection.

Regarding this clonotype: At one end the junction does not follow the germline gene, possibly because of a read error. CDR3 sequence: CVSPPGSEQCF. Written as DNA, the CDR3 is TGTGTTAGTCCCCCGGGGTCCGAGCAGTGCTTC. This chain joins TRBV12-5 and TRBJ2-7; D may be TRBD2 (5 bases). This CDR3 contains 11 residues. From germline, CDR1 is LGHNT and CDR2 FRNRAP. The full variable domain, in which reference TRBV12-5 and TRBJ2-7 provide the parts outside the CDR3, is DARVTQTPRHKVTEMGQEVTMRCQPILGHNTVFWYRQTMMQGLELLAYFRNRAPLDDSGMPKDRFSAEMPDATLATLKIQPSEPRDSAVYFCVSPPGSEQCFGPGTRLTVT.

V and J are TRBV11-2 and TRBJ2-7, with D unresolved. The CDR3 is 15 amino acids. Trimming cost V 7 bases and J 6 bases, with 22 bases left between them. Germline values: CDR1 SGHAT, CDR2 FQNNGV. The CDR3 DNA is TGTGCCAGCACCCACTTGGATGCGGCCCACTGCGAGCAGTACTTC. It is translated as CASTHLDAAHCEQYF.

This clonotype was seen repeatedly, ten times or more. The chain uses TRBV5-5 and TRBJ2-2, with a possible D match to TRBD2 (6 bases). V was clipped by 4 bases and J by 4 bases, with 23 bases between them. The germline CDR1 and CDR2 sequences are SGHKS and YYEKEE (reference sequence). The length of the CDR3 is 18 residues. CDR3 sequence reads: CASSPLPAEGRSTGELFF. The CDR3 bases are TGTGCCAGCAGCCCACTCCCTGCGGAGGGACGGAGCACCGGGGAGCTGTTTTTT.

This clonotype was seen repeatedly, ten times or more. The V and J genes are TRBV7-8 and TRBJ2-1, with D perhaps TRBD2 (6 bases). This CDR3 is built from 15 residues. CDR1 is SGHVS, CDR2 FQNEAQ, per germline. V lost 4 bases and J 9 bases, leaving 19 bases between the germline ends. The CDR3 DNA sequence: TGTGCCAGCAGCTACGGGACCCACCTGGGGGGTGAGCAGTTCTTC. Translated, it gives CASSYGTHLGGEQFF.

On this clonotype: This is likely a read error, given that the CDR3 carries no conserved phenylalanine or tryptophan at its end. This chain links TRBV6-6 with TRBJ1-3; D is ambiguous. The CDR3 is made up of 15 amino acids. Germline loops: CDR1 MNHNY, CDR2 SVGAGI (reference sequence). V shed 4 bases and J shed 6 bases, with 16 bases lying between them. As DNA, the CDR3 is TGTGCCAGCAGTTTCGACGCAACCACAGTAAACACCATATATATT. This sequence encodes CASSFDATTVNTIYI.

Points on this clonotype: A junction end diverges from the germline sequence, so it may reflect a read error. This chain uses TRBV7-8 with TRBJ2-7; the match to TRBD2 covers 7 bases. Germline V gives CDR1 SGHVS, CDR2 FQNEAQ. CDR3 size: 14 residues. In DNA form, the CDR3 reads TGTGTCAGCAGCGATGGACTAGATTCCGACGAGCAGTGCTTC. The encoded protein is CVSSDGLDSDEQCF.

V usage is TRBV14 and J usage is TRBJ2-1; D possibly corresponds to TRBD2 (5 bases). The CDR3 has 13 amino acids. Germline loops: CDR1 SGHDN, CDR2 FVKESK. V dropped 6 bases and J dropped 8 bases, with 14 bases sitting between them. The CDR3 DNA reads TGTGCCAGCAGTCCCAGGACTCGTGATGAGCAGTTCTTC. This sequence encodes CASSPRTRDEQFF.

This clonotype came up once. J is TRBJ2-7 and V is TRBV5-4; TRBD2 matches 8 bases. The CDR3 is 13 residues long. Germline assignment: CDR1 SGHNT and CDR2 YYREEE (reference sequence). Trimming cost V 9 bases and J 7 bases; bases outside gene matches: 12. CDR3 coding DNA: TGTGCCAACTGCTTAGGGACTAGTCGTGAGCAGTACTTC. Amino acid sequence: CANCLGTSREQYF.

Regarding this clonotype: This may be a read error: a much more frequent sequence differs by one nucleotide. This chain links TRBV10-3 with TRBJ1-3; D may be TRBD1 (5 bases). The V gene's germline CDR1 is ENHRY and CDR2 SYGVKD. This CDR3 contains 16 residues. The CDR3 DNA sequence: TGTGCCATCAGTCCGGCCGGACACAACTCTGGAATCACCATATATTTT. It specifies CAISPAGHNSGITIYF.